A selection of T cell receptor beta chains follows, all from one sample in a study of T cell changes during pregnancy in multiple sclerosis. Only in-frame clones appear in the TCRdb table, and some are missing; sequencing was by immunoSEQ multiplex PCR. The top ten hold roughly 1.5% of the sample, which has roughly 60,000 clones, roughly 90% seen once. The material was peripheral blood, obtained in the second trimester of pregnancy. The receptors here all came from a female donor with multiple sclerosis, enrolled in a pregnancy study. Both conserved end residues are part of each CDR3. The order of the fields is J gene, V gene, D gene, clone size, CDR3 DNA, CDR3 protein. D genes are given only for firm matches. The size entry is marked missing in some rows and otherwise reads once, few, many or a size class.

>TRBJ1-4|TRBV2|-|-
TGTGCCAGCAGTGGACGTAACAGGGTATCTAATGAAAAACTGTTTTTT
CASSGRNRVSNEKLFF
>TRBJ1-2|TRBV5-1|-|-
TGCGCCAGCAGCGTTATGGGGCTTGGAGATGGCTACACCTTC
CASSVMGLGDGYTF
>TRBJ1-2|TRBV6-1|TRBD1|-
TGTGCCAGCAGTGGACGGGACAGGGCGCACTATGGCTACACCTTC
CASSGRDRAHYGYTF
>TRBJ1-2|TRBV10-3|-|-
TGTGCCATCACGGTAGGGGCATATGGCTACACCTTC
CAITVGAYGYTF
>TRBJ2-6|TRBV6-4|-|-
TGTGCCAGCAGTGACTCCCTCGGGGGTGGGGCCAACGTCCTGACTTTC
CASSDSLGGGANVLTF
>TRBJ2-1|TRBV7-3|-|-
TGTGCCAGCAGCTTAATCCCCAGGATCGATGAGCAGTTCTTC
CASSLIPRIDEQFF
>TRBJ1-2|TRBV30|-|-
TGTGCCTGGAGCCTAGGGGACTATGGCTACACCTTC
CAWSLGDYGYTF
>TRBJ1-1|TRBV6-1|TRBD1|-
TGTGCCAGCAGTGAAGGGGGACAGGGAGGCACTGAAACTTTCTTT
CASSEGGQGGTETFF
>TRBJ1-1|TRBV7-9|-|-
TGTGCCAGCAGGCTGGACGCCGGAGGTGCTTTCTTT
CASRLDAGGAFF
>TRBJ2-3|TRBV11-2|TRBD1|once
TGTGCCAGCAGCTTACTACGGGACAGGCTGCAGTATTTT
CASSLLRDRLQYF
>TRBJ2-5|TRBV27|TRBD2|once
TGTGCCACCAGATTCGCAGGGACTAGGCAAGAGACCCAGTACTTC
CATRFAGTRQETQYF
>TRBJ2-7|TRBV28|-|-
TGTGCCAGCAGTTTAGGAGGGTCCGCCTACGAGCAGTACTTC
CASSLGGSAYEQYF
>TRBJ2-3|TRBV30|TRBD1|-
TGTGCCGGACTCCACAGGGGGGGCACAGATACGCAGTATTTT
CAGLHRGGTDTQYF
>TRBJ2-3|TRBV28|-|-
TGTGCCAGCAGATCACAGGGGCGGGGAGATACGCAGTATTTT
CASRSQGRGDTQYF
>TRBJ2-7|TRBV10-2|-|-
TGCGCCAGCAGTGAGTCGCCAGGGTATAGCGAGCAGTACTTC
CASSESPGYSEQYF
>TRBJ1-1|TRBV5-1|-|-
TGCGCCAGCAGCAGGGGTATGAACACTGAAGCTTTCTTT
CASSRGMNTEAFF
>TRBJ2-5|TRBV5-1|-|-
TGCGCCAGCAGCCCTCGAACCAGGGATCAAGAGACCCAGTACTTC
CASSPRTRDQETQYF
>TRBJ2-3|TRBV6-5|-|-
TGTGCCAGCAGTTACTCGGGACTTACTTGGGGAGATACGCAGTATTTT
CASSYSGLTWGDTQYF
>TRBJ1-2|TRBV25-1|-|-
TGTGCCAGTGCGACAGGAGAGGATGGCTACACCTTC
CASATGEDGYTF
>TRBJ2-7|TRBV2|TRBD2|-
TGTGCCAGCGAAGTTGGAGCGGGAGGGCCTTACGAGCAGTACTTC
CASEVGAGGPYEQYF
>TRBJ1-1|TRBV5-6|-|once
TGTGCCAGCAGCCGGGACTCCCAGATGAACACTGAAGCTTTCTTT
CASSRDSQMNTEAFF
>TRBJ2-1|TRBV19|-|-
TGTGCCAGTAGGCGGGCCTCCGATACGAGCTCCTACAATGAGCAGTTCTTC
CASRRASDTSSYNEQFF
>TRBJ2-1|TRBV5-4|-|-
TGTGCCAGCAGCTTGGGACTCCCGGCTGAGCAGTTCTTC
CASSLGLPAEQFF
>TRBJ2-7|TRBV18|TRBD1|-
TGTGCCAGCTCACTGAGGACAGGGTGGTCTCACGAGCAGTACTTC
CASSLRTGWSHEQYF
>TRBJ2-1|TRBV6-5|-|-
TGTGCCAGCAGTTACTCGATGGCAGGGAAGTTAGAGCAGTTCTTC
CASSYSMAGKLEQFF
>TRBJ1-2|TRBV5-6|-|-
TGTGCCAGCAGCGGAACCGGCCAGGGGAAGAGCTATGGCTACACCTTC
CASSGTGQGKSYGYTF
>TRBJ2-6|TRBV7-6|-|once
TGTGCCAGCAACCTACCCACTGGGGCCAACGTCCTGACTTTC
CASNLPTGANVLTF
>TRBJ1-1|TRBV7-9|TRBD1|few
TGTGCCAGCAGCTCTAACGACAGGGGCTTCGGGGGGACTGAAGCTTTCTTT
CASSSNDRGFGGTEAFF
>TRBJ1-5|TRBV5-1|-|-
TGCGCCAGCAGCTTGGAAGGGGGCAATCAGCCCCAGCATTTT
CASSLEGGNQPQHF
>TRBJ2-6|TRBV10-3|-|-
TGTGCCACCAGGGGCGCGGGGGCCAACGTCCTGACTTTC
CATRGAGANVLTF
>TRBJ2-3|TRBV18|-|-
TGTGCCAGCTCATTCGGACAATCTAGCACAGATACGCAGTATTTT
CASSFGQSSTDTQYF
>TRBJ2-6|TRBV11-2|-|-
TGTGCCAGCAGCTTATCGTTTAGCTCTGGGGCCAACGTCCTGACTTTC
CASSLSFSSGANVLTF
>TRBJ2-6|TRBV7-3|-|-
TGTGCCAACAGCCTCGTCCTTCTCGGCTCTGGGGCCAACGTCCTGACTTTC
CANSLVLLGSGANVLTF
>TRBJ2-1|TRBV5-4|TRBD1|-
TGTGCCAGCAGCTTTACAATTACAGGGGCCTACAATGAGCAGTTCTTC
CASSFTITGAYNEQFF
>TRBJ2-4|TRBV14|TRBD1|-
TGTGCCAGCAGCCAACGACAGGGGGAGGGATTCGAAAACATTCAGTACTTC
CASSQRQGEGFENIQYF
>TRBJ2-3|TRBV7-6|-|-
TGTGCCAGCAGCTTCGGGGACACAGATACGCAGTATTTT
CASSFGDTDTQYF
>TRBJ2-5|TRBV13|-|-
TGTGCCAGCAGACAGTACAGGGATGTGGAGACCCAGTACTTC
CASRQYRDVETQYF
>TRBJ2-1|TRBV11-2|TRBD2|-
TGTGCCAGCAGCCCACGTAGCGGGGGTAGGAATGAGCAGTTCTTC
CASSPRSGGRNEQFF
>TRBJ2-2|TRBV11-2|-|-
TGTGCCAGCAGCTTAGTGCATGTGAGGAACACCGGGGAGCTGTTTTTT
CASSLVHVRNTGELFF
>TRBJ1-5|TRBV14|-|-
TGTGCCAGCAGCCATACAGGGTCGAATCAGCCCCAGCATTTT
CASSHTGSNQPQHF
>TRBJ2-3|TRBV7-9|-|-
TGTGCCAGCAGCTTTATATCAGGCACAGATACGCAGTATTTT
CASSFISGTDTQYF
>TRBJ1-3|TRBV6-5|-|-
TGTGCCAGCAGCCTGGACGGGAGCTCTGGAAACACCATATATTTT
CASSLDGSSGNTIYF
>TRBJ2-2|TRBV5-1|TRBD2|-
TGCGCCAGCAGCCAGAGGACTAGCGGGAGGAAAGACTCGAAAGCCGGGGAGCTGTTTTTT
CASSQRTSGRKDSKAGELFF
>TRBJ2-5|TRBV11-2|TRBD2|-
TGTGCCAGCAGCTCTACGGGACTAGCGGGAGGATGGCAAGAGACCCAGTACTTC
CASSSTGLAGGWQETQYF
>TRBJ1-4|TRBV7-2|TRBD1|-
TGTGCCAGCAGCGGCCGGGACAGCGCTAATGAAAAACTGTTTTTT
CASSGRDSANEKLFF
>TRBJ2-7|TRBV7-2|TRBD2|-
TGTGCCAGCAGCCCAGTTAAAGCGGGGACCTACGAGCAGTACTTC
CASSPVKAGTYEQYF
>TRBJ1-4|TRBV4-1|TRBD1|-
TGCGCCAGCAGCCATACAGGGGTGGCTAATGAAAAACTGTTTTTT
CASSHTGVANEKLFF
>TRBJ2-3|TRBV2|TRBD2|-
TGTGCCAGCAGAGGTGGGACTAGCGGGAGAGGACATACGCAGTATTTT
CASRGGTSGRGHTQYF
>TRBJ2-1|TRBV5-5|TRBD2|-
TGTGCCAGCAGCTTGGATGGGCGGGAGATTTCCTACAATGAGCAGTTCTTC
CASSLDGREISYNEQFF
>TRBJ1-2|TRBV2|-|-
TGTGCCAGCAGTGAACCGGGAACGGCCTATGGCTACACCTTC
CASSEPGTAYGYTF
>TRBJ2-4|TRBV19|-|-
TGTGCCAGTTCACTTGAAGCGGTAAAAGCCAAAAACATTCAGTACTTC
CASSLEAVKAKNIQYF
>TRBJ1-1|TRBV27|-|-
TGTGCCAGCAGTTTTTCCCCGGTCGCTGAAGCTTTCTTT
CASSFSPVAEAFF
>TRBJ2-7|TRBV27|TRBD2|few
TGTGCCAGCAGTTCCGCTAGGAGCGGGAGGGGCGAGCAGTACTTC
CASSSARSGRGEQYF
>TRBJ2-7|TRBV9|-|-
TGTGCCAGCAGCGCTAATCCGGGACTTTCCTACGAGCAGTACTTC
CASSANPGLSYEQYF
>TRBJ2-7|TRBV4-1|-|-
TGCGCCAGCAGCCAAATAGTTCGGGACGAGCAGTACTTC
CASSQIVRDEQYF